This T cell receptor beta chain was found in a study of blood T cell repertoires in COVID-19. The repertoire was sequenced with immunoSEQ multiplex PCR; TCRdb's copy has only in-frame clones and lacks some. The sample consists of about 150,000 clones, roughly nine tenths of them appearing once. Material: peripheral blood. The source is a human donor in a cohort sampled during active COVID-19.

CDR3 in amino acids: CASSSSGREGDTQYF. The CDR3 DNA sequence: TGCGCCAGCAGTTCTAGCGGGAGGGAGGGAGATACGCAGTATTTT. This rearrangement joins TRBV10-1 to TRBJ2-3; 12 bases line up with TRBD2. This CDR3 is built from 15 residues. CDR1 is WNHNN, CDR2 SYGVQD, per germline (reference sequence). V lost 5 bases, J lost 5 bases, and 5 bases stayed unmatched.